This TCR beta chain derives from a study of blood T cells in healthy people across ages. As regards this clonotype: What it recognizes is unknown.

Next came a second PCR, run for about 7 to 11 cycles, which used a sample-barcoded 5' primer along with a J-beta primer mix. With 12 random nucleotides, a template-switch adaptor tagged each individual cDNA molecule. Using its own MiXCR run on the 5' RACE reads, TCRdb lists one record per CDR3 protein. The sample has some 860,000 distinct CDR3 sequences, approximately 53% seen once. Regarding the study as a whole: Roughly linearly, TCR beta diversity per million T cells fell as age increased. Relative to aged donors, long-lived donors carried more naive CD4+ cells and displayed higher diversity. Estimates of total diversity, which came from one million sequenced T cells, were considered to be underestimates.

The CDR3 is 16 residues long. V shed 1 base and J shed 2 bases, with 14 bases lying between them. CDR1 and CDR2 (germline): SGHDT, YYEEEE. The V gene is TRBV5-6, the J gene TRBJ2-3; D could derive from TRBD1 or TRBD2 (6 bases each). Sequencing used blood. The TCR sequence derives from a man aged 40-49 years in good health. The CDR3 nucleotides are TGTGCCAGCAGCTTGTTGACTAGGGGGTTCACAGATACGCAGTATTTT. Residues: CASSLLTRGFTDTQYF.